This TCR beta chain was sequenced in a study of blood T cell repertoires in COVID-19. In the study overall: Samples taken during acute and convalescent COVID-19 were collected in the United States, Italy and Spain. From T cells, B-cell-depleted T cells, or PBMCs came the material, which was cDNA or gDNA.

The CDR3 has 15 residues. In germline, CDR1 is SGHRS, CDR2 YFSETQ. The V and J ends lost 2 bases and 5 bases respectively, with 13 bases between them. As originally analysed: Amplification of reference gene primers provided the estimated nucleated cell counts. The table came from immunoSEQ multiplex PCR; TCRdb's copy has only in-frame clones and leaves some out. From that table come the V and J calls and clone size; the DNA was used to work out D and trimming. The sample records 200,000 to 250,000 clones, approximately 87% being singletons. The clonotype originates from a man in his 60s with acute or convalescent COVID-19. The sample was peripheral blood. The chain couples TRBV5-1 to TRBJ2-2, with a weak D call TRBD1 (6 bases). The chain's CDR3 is CASSFRDKQTGELFF. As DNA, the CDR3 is TGCGCCAGCAGCTTCCGGGACAAACAAACCGGGGAGCTGTTTTTT. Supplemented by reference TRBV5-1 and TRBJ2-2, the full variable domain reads KAGVTQTPRYLIKTRGQQVTLSCSPISGHRSVSWYQQTPGQGLQFLFEYFSETQRNKGNFPGRFSGRQFSNSRSEMNVSTLELGDSALYLCASSFRDKQTGELFFGEGSRLTVL.